The 19 T cell receptor beta chains below come from one sample, sequenced in a study of cytomegalovirus exposure and HLA in healthy donors. The study ran its PCR with 60 Vbeta and 13 Jbeta primers. Using immunoSEQ multiplex PCR, the repertoire was profiled, and TCRdb retains in-frame clones only, with some absent. The repertoire holds about 130,000 clones, with approximately 60% as singletons. Sequencing used PBMCs. These receptors were taken from a woman between 40 and 55 years old in good health and CMV-seronegative.

This clone was observed a few times. The gene calls are TRBV19 and TRBJ1-5; 10 bases agree with TRBD1. The CDR3 has 17 amino acids. The germline CDR1 and CDR2 sequences are LNHDA and SQIVND (reference sequence). Unmatched junction bases numbered 7, after V lost 1 base and J lost 4 bases. The CDR3 DNA follows: TGTGCCAGTAGTATAGCCGCGGGACAGGGGATTAATCAGCCCCAGCATTTT. This sequence encodes CASSIAAGQGINQPQHF.

This clone was seen a few times. This chain joins TRBV7-6 and TRBJ2-5; 8 bases map to TRBD2. The CDR3 runs to 16 residues. J gave up 1 base and V 2 bases, and 6 bases lay outside the gene matches. CDR1 and CDR2 (germline): SGHVS, FNYEAQ. CDR3 residues: CASSLYRAGAQETQYF. The CDR3 DNA is TGTGCCAGCAGCTTATACCGAGCGGGGGCCCAAGAGACCCAGTACTTC. Supplemented by reference TRBV7-6 and TRBJ2-5, the full variable domain reads GAGVSQSPRYKVTKRGQDVALRCDPISGHVSLYWYRQALGQGPEFLTYFNYEAQQDKSGLPNDRFSAERPEGSISTLTIQRTEQRDSAMYRCASSLYRAGAQETQYFGPGTRLLVL.

In this sample, this clone turned up a few times. V is TRBV30 and J is TRBJ2-1; D may be TRBD2 (6 bases). This CDR3 has 16 amino acids. V was cut by 2 bases and J by 1 base, with 15 bases left in between. Germline V gene sequence: CDR1 GTSNPN, CDR2 SVGIG (reference sequence). The CDR3 reads CAWSPPSGRSYNEQFF. CDR3 nucleotide sequence: TGTGCCTGGAGTCCCCCCAGCGGGCGGTCCTACAATGAGCAGTTCTTC. Drawing the rest from reference TRBV30 and TRBJ2-1, the complete variable domain is SQTIHQWPATLVQPVGSPLSLECTVEGTSNPNLYWYRQAAGRGLQLLFYSVGIGQISSEVPQNLSASRPQDRQFILSSKKLLLSDSGFYLCAWSPPSGRSYNEQFFGPGTRLTVL.

V usage is TRBV4-3 and J usage is TRBJ2-5; unclear D gene. From germline, CDR1 is LGHNA and CDR2 YSLEER. This CDR3 region has 16 residues. V lost 0 bases and J 5 bases, leaving 16 bases between the germline ends. The CDR3 region has the DNA TGCGCCAGCAGCCAAGAGACATCAGGTCCTTGGGAGACCCAGTACTTC. Translating it yields CASSQETSGPWETQYF.

V and J are TRBV18 and TRBJ1-1; no clear D gene. CDR1 is KGHSH and CDR2 is LQKENI in the germline V gene. The CDR3 is 15 amino acids. The germline V and J ends were trimmed by 6 bases and 4 bases, with 18 bases remaining between them. In nucleotides, the CDR3 is TGTGCCAGCTCCTTTGCAGGAGATCGGGGCACTGAAGCTTTCTTT. Amino acids: CASSFAGDRGTEAFF.

The chain carries TRBV6-6 and TRBJ1-1; D remains unclear. V shed 5 bases and J shed 1 base, with 8 bases lying between them. Looked up from germline, CDR1 is MNHNY and CDR2 is SVGAGI (reference sequence). CDR3 length: 13 amino acids. CDR3 in amino acids: CASSALGNTEAFF. Here the CDR3 DNA reads TGTGCCAGCAGTGCGCTCGGGAACACTGAAGCTTTCTTT.

This chain links TRBV7-9 with TRBJ2-7; 7 bases fit TRBD2. The germline CDR1 and CDR2 sequences are SEHNR and FQNEAQ (reference sequence). CDR3 size: 17 residues. V was clipped by 5 bases and J by 3 bases; unmatched bases: 16. The CDR3 loop reads CASSPRLSASGNYEQYF. The CDR3 DNA reads TGTGCCAGCAGCCCCCGCCTGAGTGCTAGCGGTAACTACGAGCAGTACTTC.

This clone was seen a few times. The genes are TRBV20-1 and TRBJ2-7, with 8 bases lining up with TRBD1. Germline V CDR1 and CDR2: DFQATT, SNEGSKA (reference sequence). CDR3 length equals 11 residues. The V gene end was trimmed by 6 bases and the J gene end by 4 bases; junction bases not matched to a gene: 2. DNA for the CDR3: TGCAGTGCCCAGGGGGCGTACGAGCAGTACTTC. Protein sequence: CSAQGAYEQYF.

This rearrangement joins TRBV5-1 to TRBJ2-5; D remains unclear. The V gene lost 1 base and the J gene lost 1 base, with 8 bases spanning the gap. The CDR3 has 14 residues. In germline, CDR1 is SGHRS, CDR2 YFSETQ. The CDR3 coding sequence is TGCGCCAGCAGCTTGTTGAGGCTCCAAGAGACCCAGTACTTC. It encodes CASSLLRLQETQYF.

This chain joins TRBV4-3 and TRBJ2-2; 11 positions match TRBD2. The CDR3 sequence is 18 residues long. The germline V gene encodes CDR1 LGHNA and CDR2 YSLEER. V lost 1 base and J lost 2; bases outside the gene matches: 6. The CDR3 sequence: CASSQGRLAGSNTGELFF. The DNA of the CDR3 is TGCGCCAGCAGCCAAGGCAGACTAGCGGGGTCTAACACCGGGGAGCTGTTTTTT.

This clone has more than one count but fewer than ten. The chain couples TRBV7-6 to TRBJ2-2, with 8 nucleotides matching TRBD2. This CDR3 contains 17 residues. Germline assignment: CDR1 SGHVS and CDR2 FNYEAQ. V lost 2 bases, J lost 4 bases, and 9 bases stayed unmatched. CDR3 residues: CASSLTGASGSTGELFF. Here the CDR3 DNA reads TGTGCCAGCAGCTTAACGGGGGCTAGCGGGTCCACCGGGGAGCTGTTTTTT.

In its sample, this clone was seen once. The chain uses TRBV5-6 and TRBJ2-5; D is unresolved. V lost 2 bases, J lost 11 bases, and 10 bases lay in between. The germline V gene encodes CDR1 SGHDT and CDR2 YYEEEE. CDR3 length: 11 residues. The CDR3 DNA is TGTGCCAGCAGCTTTGAGACTGAGCAGTACTTC. It codes for CASSFETEQYF.

The chain joins TRBV9 to TRBJ2-7; D ambiguous. The CDR3 spans 17 residues. V gave up 3 bases and J gave up 4 bases, with 23 bases separating them. Germline V gene sequence: CDR1 SGDLS, CDR2 YYNGEE. This CDR3 reads CASSASPHERSQYEQYF. The DNA of the CDR3 is TGTGCCAGCAGCGCGAGCCCCCATGAGAGGTCACAATACGAGCAGTACTTC.

The chain joins TRBV27 to TRBJ2-6; possibly TRBD1 for D (6 bases). CDR1 MNHEY and CDR2 SMNVEV come from the germline V gene (reference sequence). Deletions cut 6 bases from V and 0 bases from J, with 15 bases between. This CDR3 region has 17 residues. In DNA, the CDR3 is TGTGCCAGCAGGCCCAGGGGCCCCCGCTCTGGGGCCAACGTCCTGACTTTC. Translated: CASRPRGPRSGANVLTF. Drawing the rest from reference TRBV27 and TRBJ2-6, the complete variable domain is EAQVTQNPRYLITVTGKKLTVTCSQNMNHEYMSWYRQDPGLGLRQIYYSMNVEVTDKGDVPEGYKVSRKEKRNFPLILESPSPNQTSLYFCASRPRGPRSGANVLTFGAGSRLTVL.

The rearrangement links TRBV28 to TRBJ2-5, with 8 bases fitting TRBD1. J was trimmed by 5 bases and V by 5 bases; bases with no gene match: 7. CDR1 is MDHEN and CDR2 is SYDVKM in the germline V gene. The CDR3 is 14 amino acids. In nucleotides, the CDR3 is TGTGCCAGCAGTGCACATCGGGACAGGGAGACCCAGTACTTC. This translates into CASSAHRDRETQYF.

CDR3 sequence reads: CASSTGGVRGELRQETQYF. The CDR3, as DNA: TGTGCCAGCTCTACCGGAGGGGTGCGAGGGGAATTGAGGCAAGAGACCCAGTACTTC. This chain connects TRBV18 to TRBJ2-5; D is perhaps TRBD2 (6 bases). Trimming removed 6 bases at V and 2 bases at J, with 28 bases between. The CDR3 extends over 19 amino acids. CDR1 is KGHSH and CDR2 is LQKENI in the germline V gene.

In DNA, the CDR3 is TGTGCCACCAGCAGATCCCCGACAGGGGTCGATGGCTACACCTTC. Translated, it gives CATSRSPTGVDGYTF. This rearrangement joins TRBV15 to TRBJ1-2; the match to TRBD1 covers 8 bases. The CDR3 runs to 15 residues. The trim removed 2 bases at V and 6 bases at J, leaving 8 bases unmatched. Germline CDR1 is LNHNV and CDR2 is YYDKDF (reference sequence).

The chain has TRBV5-1 and TRBJ1-2, with unresolved D. The CDR3 totals 12 residues. Germline values: CDR1 SGHRS, CDR2 YFSETQ. Deletions cut 0 bases from V and 4 bases from J, with 4 bases between. Here the CDR3 DNA reads TGCGCCAGCAGCTTGGACAGCTATGGCTACACCTTC. Its protein is CASSLDSYGYTF.

The J gene is TRBJ1-2, the V gene TRBV7-8; TRBD1 is a possible D gene (5 bases). The germline CDR1 and CDR2 sequences are SGHVS and FQNEAQ. This CDR3 region has 14 residues. Trimming took off 1 base at V and 2 bases at J, with 8 bases between the two ends. DNA of the CDR3: TGTGCCAGCAGCTTAGAGGGACTCAACTATGGCTACACCTTC. Encoded protein: CASSLEGLNYGYTF. The variable domain in full, completed from reference TRBV7-8 and TRBJ1-2, reads GAGVSQSPRYKVAKRGQDVALRCDPISGHVSLFWYQQALGQGPEFLTYFQNEAQLDKSGLPSDRFFAERPEGSVSTLKIQRTQQEDSAVYLCASSLEGLNYGYTFGSGTRLTVV.